The 30 T cell receptor beta chains presented below share a single source sample, sequenced in a study of human T cells and chemical hapten exposure. The time point was: pre-sensitization, week 0. Treatment of the sample: therapeutic diphenylcyclopropenone sensitization with weekly scalp DPC. TCRdb used MiXCR to reprocess the RACE reads, holding one entry per CDR3 protein. The table has about 74,000 distinct CDR3 sequences, 14% seen once. The sample consisted of whole blood, taken in connection with sensitization to the hapten diphenylcyclopropenone (DPC). The receptors stem from a woman in her forties or fifties with alopecia areata. Some clones in this sample may be carry-over from other donors' samples.

This clonotype was observed at least ten times. V usage is TRBV4-2 and J usage is TRBJ2-5, with TRBD2 matching 12 bases. The V gene's germline CDR1 is LGHNA and CDR2 YNFKEQ. V shed 0 bases, J shed 3 bases, and the junction held 2 bases outside the gene matches. The CDR3 is made up of 16 amino acids. CDR3 nucleotides: TGTGCCAGCAGCCAAGACTGGACTAGCGGGAAAGAGACCCAGTACTTC. The encoded protein is CASSQDWTSGKETQYF.

This clonotype was observed a handful of times. J is TRBJ2-5 and V is TRBV16; the match to TRBD2 covers 10 bases. There are 15 residues in the CDR3. V lost 2 bases, J lost 2 bases, and 2 bases stayed unmatched. CDR1 is KGHSY, CDR2 FQNENV, per germline. CDR3 sequence reads: CASSQLAGVQETQYF. In DNA, the CDR3 is TGTGCCAGCAGCCAACTAGCGGGAGTACAAGAGACCCAGTACTTC.

The genes are TRBV7-2 and TRBJ2-1; D might be TRBD1 or TRBD2, each matching 5 bases. Trimming stripped 7 bases from V and 9 bases from J, with 16 bases between. Per germline, CDR1 SGHTA and CDR2 FQGNSA. The CDR3 runs to 13 residues. CDR3 protein: CASTVGRGGEQFF. CDR3 bases: TGTGCCAGCACGGTGGGACGGGGTGGTGAGCAGTTCTTC.

The rearrangement uses TRBV7-2 and TRBJ2-7; 7 bases line up with TRBD1. The CDR3 has 15 residues. The germline gives CDR1 SGHTA, CDR2 FQGNSA. The J segment lost 5 bases and the V segment lost 0 bases, leaving 7 bases of the junction unmatched. The chain's CDR3 is CASSLALTGVNEQYF. CDR3 coding DNA: TGTGCCAGCAGCTTAGCGCTAACAGGGGTAAACGAGCAGTACTTC.

This clonotype was counted many times. The chain employs TRBV20-1 and TRBJ2-7; 8 bases fit TRBD1. The CDR3 has 14 amino acids. The junction had 9 bases not matched to a gene; V was cut back by 1 base and J by 7 bases. Germline loops: CDR1 DFQATT, CDR2 SNEGSKA (reference sequence). The CDR3: CSARVAGGINEQYF. CDR3 coding DNA: TGCAGTGCTAGAGTGGCAGGGGGCATCAATGAGCAGTACTTC.

This clonotype was found a few times. V and J are TRBV9 and TRBJ2-5; TRBD2 matches 10 bases. This CDR3 contains 16 residues. V gave up 4 bases and J gave up 2 bases; unmatched junction bases: 8. Germline CDR1 and CDR2: SGDLS and YYNGEE. DNA of the CDR3: TGTGCCAGCAGCCGACGGACTAGCGGAGCACAAGAGACCCAGTACTTC. This codes for CASSRRTSGAQETQYF.

This chain links TRBV7-9 with TRBJ1-4; D is unclear. Germline V lookup: CDR1 SEHNR, CDR2 FQNEAQ (reference sequence). V was pared by 0 bases and J by 7 bases, with 9 bases between. CDR3 size: 14 residues. The CDR3 DNA sequence: TGTGCCAGCAGCTTAGCCAATCAACCTGAAAAACTGTTTTTT. It specifies CASSLANQPEKLFF.

The V call is TRBV5-1, the J call TRBJ2-1, with 8 bases lining up with TRBD2. This CDR3 has 16 residues. CDR1 SGHRS and CDR2 YFSETQ come from the germline V gene. With V trimmed by 4 bases and J by 9 bases, 15 bases remained unmatched. As DNA, the CDR3 is TGCGCCAGCAGCATCGGGACTAGACCCCTTGACGCTGAGCAGTTCTTC. Its protein is CASSIGTRPLDAEQFF.

There are many counts of this clonotype. The chain uses TRBV7-9 and TRBJ2-7; 9 bases align to TRBD2. With 5 bases clipped from V and 6 bases from J, the junction kept 5 bases outside the gene matches. The germline V gene encodes CDR1 SEHNR and CDR2 FQNEAQ (reference sequence). The CDR3 totals 13 residues. CDR3 in amino acids: CASSSSGSPEQYF. CDR3 coding DNA: TGTGCCAGCAGCAGTAGCGGGAGTCCCGAGCAGTACTTC.

The J gene is TRBJ1-2, the V gene TRBV6-5, with a possible D match to TRBD1 (6 bases). Trimming left V 6 bases short and J 4 bases short, with 12 bases between. The length of the CDR3 is 13 residues. Germline V lookup: CDR1 MNHEY, CDR2 SVGAGI. In nucleotides, the CDR3 is TGTGCCAGCAGCTCCGGGACATTCTATGGCTACACCTTC. Translating gives CASSSGTFYGYTF.

CDR3 loop: CSARAGDNSPLHF. The CDR3 DNA is TGCAGCGCAAGAGCAGGGGACAATTCACCCCTCCACTTT. The V gene is TRBV29-1, the J gene TRBJ1-6; D possibly corresponds to TRBD1 (6 bases). V was clipped by 7 bases and J by 7 bases, with 14 bases between them. Germline V gives CDR1 SQVTM, CDR2 ANQGSEA. The CDR3 runs 13 residues.

The chain couples TRBV7-2 to TRBJ1-2, with 7 bases identical to TRBD1. Per germline, CDR1 SGHTA and CDR2 FQGNSA. The CDR3 spans 15 residues. V was pared by 4 bases and J by 2 bases, with 7 bases of the junction left unmatched. The CDR3 loop is CASSYRTGANYGYTF. The CDR3 region has the DNA TGTGCCAGCAGCTACCGGACAGGAGCCAACTATGGCTACACCTTC.

This clonotype turned up a few times. The chain joins TRBV5-1 to TRBJ1-6; D is perhaps TRBD1 (5 bases). Trimming removed 4 bases from V and 5 bases from J, with 10 bases in between. The CDR3 sequence is 14 residues long. CDR1 is SGHRS and CDR2 is YFSETQ in the germline V gene. CDR3 sequence (DNA): TGCGCCAGCAGCGGGGGACGGAATAATTCACCCCTCCACTTT. Encoded protein: CASSGGRNNSPLHF.

The rearrangement links TRBV5-1 to TRBJ2-1; 7 positions agree with TRBD2. The CDR3 contains 13 residues. Germline values: CDR1 SGHRS, CDR2 YFSETQ. V lost 4 bases and J lost 15; bases outside the gene matches: 13. CDR3 residues: CASSPISAGVLFF. The DNA for the CDR3 is TGCGCCAGCAGCCCTATATCCGCGGGAGTTCTGTTCTTC. The entire variable domain, with the rest obtained from reference TRBV5-1 and TRBJ2-1, is as follows: KAGVTQTPRYLIKTRGQQVTLSCSPISGHRSVSWYQQTPGQGLQFLFEYFSETQRNKGNFPGRFSGRQFSNSRSEMNVSTLELGDSALYLCASSPISAGVLFFGPGTRLTVL.

The chain is built from TRBV5-1 and TRBJ2-7; 11 nucleotides line up with TRBD1. Germline lookup yields CDR1 SGHRS and CDR2 YFSETQ. The J segment lost 7 bases and the V segment lost 4 bases, leaving 7 bases of the junction unmatched. There are 14 residues in the CDR3. The CDR3 region is CASSHGQGAGEQYF. For the CDR3, the DNA is TGCGCCAGCAGCCATGGACAGGGGGCTGGTGAGCAGTACTTC.

There are many counts of this clonotype. The V and J genes are TRBV19 and TRBJ1-5, with D perhaps TRBD1 (5 bases). The CDR3 has 14 residues. Trimming removed 6 bases from V and 3 bases from J, with 12 bases in between. Germline V gene lookup returns CDR1 LNHDA and CDR2 SQIVND (reference sequence). The CDR3 DNA follows: TGTGCCAGTAGGCTGACAGTCCTCAATCAGCCCCAGCATTTT. Its protein product is CASRLTVLNQPQHF.

This clonotype has more than one count but fewer than ten. The rearrangement joins TRBV11-3 to TRBJ2-1, with D uncertain. V was trimmed by 2 bases and J by 10 bases, leaving 18 bases between them. Germline CDR1 is SGHNT and CDR2 is YENEEA. The CDR3 runs to 15 residues. CDR3 sequence reads: CASSLNRLADGEQFF. Here the CDR3 DNA reads TGTGCCAGCAGCTTAAATCGGCTCGCTGATGGGGAGCAGTTCTTC.

This clonotype occurred a few times. V usage is TRBV10-2 and J usage is TRBJ1-6, with 10 nucleotides matching TRBD1. Germline values: CDR1 WSHSY, CDR2 SAAADI. The CDR3 spans 14 residues. After removal of 8 bases from V and 15 bases from J, the junction contained 13 bases not matched to a gene. The chain's CDR3 is CASYTGTGERGLHF. In nucleotides, the CDR3 is TGCGCCAGCTACACCGGGACAGGGGAACGGGGCCTCCACTTT.

This clonotype was picked up a small number of times. This rearrangement joins TRBV3-1 to TRBJ2-1; D possibly corresponds to TRBD2 (6 bases). This CDR3 is 15 amino acids long. V lost 5 bases and J lost 0, with 11 bases in between. Germline CDR1 is LGHDT and CDR2 is YNNKEL (reference sequence). CDR3 in DNA: TGTGCCAGCAGCAAGGGGAGGAGCTCCTACAATGAGCAGTTCTTC. This codes for CASSKGRSSYNEQFF.

This clonotype showed up many times. The chain uses TRBV6-2 or TRBV6-3 and TRBJ1-1; 7 nucleotides match TRBD1. There are 15 residues in the CDR3. The junction had 9 bases not matched to a gene; V was cut back by 4 bases and J by 4 bases. CDR1 is MNHEY, CDR2 SVGEGT, per germline. Written as DNA, the CDR3 is TGTGCCAGCAGTTCACGCAGGGGGATGGTCACTGAAGCTTTCTTT. It specifies CASSSRRGMVTEAFF.

V usage is TRBV7-7 and J usage is TRBJ2-1; 9 bases match TRBD2. The germline V gene has CDR1 SSHAT and CDR2 FNYEAQ (reference sequence). V lost 7 bases and J lost 3; bases outside the gene matches: 10. This CDR3 has 16 amino acids. CDR3 region: CASTSIAGDLYNEQFF. The CDR3 bases are TGTGCCAGCACCTCGATAGCGGGAGACCTCTACAATGAGCAGTTCTTC.

The chain couples TRBV29-1 to TRBJ2-1; D uncertain. This CDR3 spans 11 amino acids. Trimming took 3 bases from V and 12 from J, leaving 12 bases between them. Germline CDR1 SQVTM, CDR2 ANQGSEA. The chain's CDR3 is CSVDRGYGQFF. The CDR3, as DNA: TGCAGCGTTGATCGTGGATATGGGCAGTTCTTC.

The chain joins TRBV5-1 to TRBJ1-6, with 9 bases that match TRBD1. The CDR3 consists of 20 residues. CDR1 is SGHRS and CDR2 is YFSETQ in the germline V gene. J was trimmed by 8 bases and V by 4 bases; bases with no gene match: 22. CDR3 in amino acids: CASSRNPGTGSFPQDSPLHF. The DNA of the CDR3 is TGCGCCAGCAGCAGGAATCCGGGGACAGGGAGTTTCCCCCAAGATTCACCCCTCCACTTT.

This clonotype was seen many times. The chain is built from TRBV3-1 and TRBJ1-2; D is unresolved. Trimming cost V 3 bases and J 4 bases, with 6 bases left between them. The germline CDR1 and CDR2 sequences are LGHDT and YNNKEL (reference sequence). The CDR3 is made up of 12 amino acids. The CDR3 here is CASSQGRYGYTF. In DNA form, the CDR3 reads TGTGCCAGCAGCCAGGGTCGCTATGGCTACACCTTC.

The chain has TRBV20-1 and TRBJ2-1; weak D call: TRBD2 (5 bases). Trimming cost V 0 bases and J 6 bases, with 12 bases left between them. The CDR3 is 14 residues long. The germline V gene has CDR1 DFQATT and CDR2 SNEGSKA (reference sequence). Written as DNA, the CDR3 is TGCAGTGCTAGAGAGGGAGCAGCCCTCAATGAGCAGTTCTTC. Translation: CSAREGAALNEQFF.

The rearrangement links TRBV5-5 to TRBJ2-2; 7 nucleotides align to TRBD2. Germline trimming cut 1 base from V and 7 bases from J; bases unmatched to any gene: 7. CDR3 length: 15 residues. The germline V gene has CDR1 SGHKS and CDR2 YYEKEE (reference sequence). The CDR3 region has the DNA TGTGCCAGCAGCTTGCGCGGGAGTGGCGTCGGGGAGCTGTTTTTT. Translation gives CASSLRGSGVGELFF.

The rearrangement uses TRBV7-2 and TRBJ2-3; TRBD1 is a possible D gene (5 bases). CDR3 length: 14 amino acids. Germline CDR1 SGHTA, CDR2 FQGNSA. Trimming removed 3 bases at V and 5 bases at J, with 12 bases between. CDR3 coding DNA: TGTGCCAGCAGCTTTGCAGGGTCAAAAGATACGCAGTATTTT. This sequence encodes CASSFAGSKDTQYF. Full variable domain (rest looked up from reference TRBV7-2 and TRBJ2-3): GAGVSQSPSNKVTEKGKDVELRCDPISGHTALYWYRQSLGQGLEFLIYFQGNSAPDKSGLPSDRFSAERTGGSVSTLTIQRTQQEDSAVYLCASSFAGSKDTQYFGPGTRLTVL.

This clonotype was seen repeatedly, ten times or more. The chain is built from TRBV12-3 or TRBV12-4 and TRBJ1-2; D is ambiguous. The V end was cut by 7 bases, the J end by 4 bases, with 19 bases between. The CDR3 extends over 15 amino acids. The CDR3 region has the DNA TGTGCCAGCACTCCCGGGCTGGGCGGAATCTATGGCTACACCTTC. Translating it yields CASTPGLGGIYGYTF.

The chain employs TRBV7-9 and TRBJ2-3, with a weak D call TRBD1 (6 bases). Germline CDR1 SEHNR, CDR2 FQNEAQ (reference sequence). CDR3 size: 19 residues. Trimming cost V 5 bases and J 1 base, with 25 bases left between them. CDR3 loop: CASSPQIRTREGGTDTQYF. The CDR3 nucleotides are TGTGCCAGCAGCCCCCAAATACGGACTCGCGAGGGGGGCACAGATACGCAGTATTTT.

A few counts support this clonotype. This rearrangement joins TRBV25-1 to TRBJ1-4; D gene unclear. Germline CDR1 reads MGHDK; CDR2 reads SYGVNS. The CDR3 has 13 amino acids. Trimming cost V 3 bases and J 7 bases, with 9 bases left between them. The CDR3 sequence is CASSEHWVEKLFF. DNA for the CDR3: TGTGCCAGCAGTGAGCACTGGGTTGAAAAACTGTTTTTT.